This T cell receptor beta chain was profiled in a study of cytomegalovirus exposure and HLA in healthy donors. In the PCR, 60 Vbeta and 13 Jbeta primers were used. TCRdb keeps only in-frame clones here, not all; method: immunoSEQ multiplex PCR. In the table there are fewer than 200,000 clones, 75% to 85% of which are singletons. Germline loops: CDR1 SGHDN, CDR2 FVKESK. Between the trimmed V and J ends, which lost 3 bases and 1 base, there was a span of 10 bases. The CDR3 sequence is 14 residues long. This clone was found a few times. This clonotype was sampled from a woman aged 50 to 60 in good health and CMV-seronegative. This chain joins TRBV14 and TRBJ2-7, with D perhaps matching TRBD1 (6 bases). Sample: PBMCs. CDR3 nucleotides: TGTGCCAGCAGCCAGGGGGCAAGATCCTACGAGCAGTACTTC. It translates to CASSQGARSYEQYF.